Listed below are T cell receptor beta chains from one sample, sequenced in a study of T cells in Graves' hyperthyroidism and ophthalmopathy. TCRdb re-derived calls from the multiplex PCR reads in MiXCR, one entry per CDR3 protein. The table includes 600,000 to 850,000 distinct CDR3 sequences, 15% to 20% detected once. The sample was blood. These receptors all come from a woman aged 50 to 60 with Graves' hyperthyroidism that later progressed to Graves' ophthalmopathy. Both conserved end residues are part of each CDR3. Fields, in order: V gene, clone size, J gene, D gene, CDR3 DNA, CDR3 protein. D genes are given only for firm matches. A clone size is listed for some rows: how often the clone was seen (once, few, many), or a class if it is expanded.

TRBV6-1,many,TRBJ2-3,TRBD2,TGTGCCAGCACCTTAACCCAATCCGCTAGCGGGGGGGCTGCAGATACGCAGTATTTT,CASTLTQSASGGAADTQYF
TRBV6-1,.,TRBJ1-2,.,TGTGCCAGCAGGTCCCGCCGGGGGGAGGATGGCTACACCTTC,CASRSRRGEDGYTF
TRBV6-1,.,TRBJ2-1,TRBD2,TGTGCCAGCAGTGGGACTAGCGGGGTCAATGAGCAGTTCTTC,CASSGTSGVNEQFF
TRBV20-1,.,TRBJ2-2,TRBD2,TGCAGTGCTAGACAAGCGGGGGGGAAGAACACCGGGGAGCTGTTTTTT,CSARQAGGKNTGELFF
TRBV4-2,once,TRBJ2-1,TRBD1,TGTGCCAGCAGCCAAGAGGGGACAGGGAGCTACAATGAGCAGTTCTTC,CASSQEGTGSYNEQFF
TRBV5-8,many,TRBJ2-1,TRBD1,TGTGCCAGCAGCTACCGGGACAGGGGGAACAATGAGCAGTTCTTC,CASSYRDRGNNEQFF
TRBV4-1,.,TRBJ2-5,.,TGCGCCAGCAGCCAAGTGCAGCTCCAAGAGACCCAGTACTTC,CASSQVQLQETQYF
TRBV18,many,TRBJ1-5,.,TGTGCCAGCTCAAGGAAACATACCGACGGGAGCAATCAGCCCCAGCATTTT,CASSRKHTDGSNQPQHF
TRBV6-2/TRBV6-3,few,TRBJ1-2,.,TGTGCCAGCCACTCGAGGGGGGAGAACTATGGCTACACCTTC,CASHSRGENYGYTF
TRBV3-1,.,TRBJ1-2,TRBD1,TGTGCCAGCAGCCAAGTTAGGGGGCTTGACTATGGCTACACCTTC,CASSQVRGLDYGYTF
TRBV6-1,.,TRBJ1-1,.,TGTGCCAGCAAACGGACGACGGTCACTGAAGCTTTCTTT,CASKRTTVTEAFF
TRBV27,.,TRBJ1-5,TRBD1,TGTGCCAGCAGTTTTAGCAGGGGGCTTGAGCAGCCCCAGCATTTT,CASSFSRGLEQPQHF
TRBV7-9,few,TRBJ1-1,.,TGTGCCAGCAGCTTAGTCCAGGTGGAGAACACTGAAGCTTTCTTT,CASSLVQVENTEAFF
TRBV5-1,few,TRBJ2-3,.,TGCGCCAGCAGCTCTCCCCCATCAGAGGTCACAGATACGCAGTATTTT,CASSSPPSEVTDTQYF
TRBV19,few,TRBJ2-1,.,TGTGCCAGTAGTACCGGGACTGACAATGAGCAGTTCTTC,CASSTGTDNEQFF
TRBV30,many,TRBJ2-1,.,TGTGCCTGGAGTGTATTCCATGGGGGCCATGAGCAGTTCTTC,CAWSVFHGGHEQFF
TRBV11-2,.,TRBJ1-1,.,TGTGCCAGCACCTCACCCCCCTGGGGTGAGGGAGCTTTCTTT,CASTSPPWGEGAFF
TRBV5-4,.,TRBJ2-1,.,TGTGCCAGCAGCACGTACAACAATGAGCAGTTCTTC,CASSTYNNEQFF
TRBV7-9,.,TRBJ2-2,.,TGTGCCAGCAGCTTAGATGGGTACCGGGAGCTGTTTTTT,CASSLDGYRELFF
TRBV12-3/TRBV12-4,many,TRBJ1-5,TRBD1,TGTGCCAGCAGACCCACGGACAGGGGGCGATTTCAGCCCCAGCATTTT,CASRPTDRGRFQPQHF
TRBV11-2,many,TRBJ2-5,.,TGTGCCAGCAGCTTAGTGCCCGGGGGGACAGATCAAGAGACCCAGTACTTC,CASSLVPGGTDQETQYF
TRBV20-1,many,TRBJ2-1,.,TGCAGTGCTAGAGATAACCGAGGAGGGGGGGTCTACAATGAGCAGTTCTTC,CSARDNRGGGVYNEQFF
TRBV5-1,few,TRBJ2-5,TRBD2,TGCGCCAGCAGCACCGGGACTAGCGGGGGACCTGGGGAGACCCAGTACTTC,CASSTGTSGGPGETQYF
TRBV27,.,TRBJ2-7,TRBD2,TGTGCCAGCAGTTTGCGGGGGAAGGGCTACGAGCAGTACTTC,CASSLRGKGYEQYF
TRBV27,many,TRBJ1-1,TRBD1,TGTGCCAGCAGTTTTTGGGGGGACAGGGGGTCTGAAGCTTTCTTT,CASSFWGDRGSEAFF
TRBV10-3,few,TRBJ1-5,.,TGTGCCGTTGGGGACTTTGGAGTCCAGCCCCAGCATTTT,CAVGDFGVQPQHF
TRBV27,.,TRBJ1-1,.,TGTGCCAGCAGTCAATTACAGGGTTTAATTACTGAAGCTTTCTTT,CASSQLQGLITEAFF
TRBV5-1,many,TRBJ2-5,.,TGCGCCAGCAGCTCCGGACAGGGAGGGATTCAGTACTTC,CASSSGQGGIQYF
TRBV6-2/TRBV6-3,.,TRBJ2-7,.,TGTGCCAGCAGTTACTCGGTCCCCGGTCTCTCCTACGGGCAGTACTTC,CASSYSVPGLSYGQYF
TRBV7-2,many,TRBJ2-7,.,TGTGCCAGCAGCTTAGGTCTGGGGTTGTCCCTACGGGAGCAGTACTTC,CASSLGLGLSLREQYF
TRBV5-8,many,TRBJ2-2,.,TGTGCCAGCAGAGCCGGGACTTCGACCGGGGAGCTGTTTTTT,CASRAGTSTGELFF
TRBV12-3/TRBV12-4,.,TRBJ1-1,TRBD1,TGTGCCAGCGGTGAGACAGGGGGGACTGAAGCTTTCTTT,CASGETGGTEAFF
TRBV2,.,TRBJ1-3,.,TGTGCCAGCTCGATCCTTTTCTCTGGAAACACCGTATATTTT,CASSILFSGNTVYF